A single sample gave rise to the 16 T cell receptor beta chains below, sequenced in a study of blood T cell repertoires in COVID-19. The protocol was immunoSEQ multiplex PCR, while the TCRdb copy is restricted to in-frame clones and leaves out a portion. Altogether a few hundred thousand clones are present, about 90% being singletons, with the ten largest covering about 2.3%. The specimen sequenced was peripheral blood. The receptors shown here come from a man aged 18-30 years with active or convalescent COVID-19.

This clone was seen more than once but under ten times. This chain uses TRBV5-8 with TRBJ1-2, with D possibly matching TRBD1 (6 bases). The CDR3 consists of 18 residues. Germline V gives CDR1 SGHTS, CDR2 YDEGEE. Trimming left V 1 base short and J 6 bases short, with 25 bases between. CDR3 sequence (DNA): TGTGCCAGCAGCTTGATTCGTCCGAGGACAGCCAGGGATAATGGCTACACCTTC. Residues: CASSLIRPRTARDNGYTF.

V gene TRBV7-8 combines with J gene TRBJ2-1, with TRBD2 matching over 10 bases. The CDR3 spans 15 residues. V trimming: 1 base; J trimming: 3 bases; junction bases outside the gene matches: 0. Germline V gene sequence: CDR1 SGHVS, CDR2 FQNEAQ. This CDR3 reads CASSLVAGGYNEQFF. In nucleotides, the CDR3 is TGTGCCAGCAGCTTAGTAGCGGGGGGCTACAATGAGCAGTTCTTC.

This sequence joins TRBV6-1 and TRBJ1-5, with D possibly TRBD1 on 6 matching bases. The germline V gene has CDR1 MNHNS and CDR2 SASEGT. The CDR3 contains 14 residues. Between the trimmed V and J ends, which lost 2 bases and 4 bases, there was a span of 9 bases. CDR3 DNA: TGTGCCAGCAGTGAACCCAGGGGAAATCAGCCCCAGCATTTT. It yields the protein CASSEPRGNQPQHF.

The chain combines TRBV28 with TRBJ1-4, with 9 bases that match TRBD1. The J segment lost 5 bases and the V segment lost 7 bases, leaving 5 bases of the junction unmatched. The germline gives CDR1 MDHEN, CDR2 SYDVKM. CDR3 length: 14 amino acids. The DNA of the CDR3 is TGTGCCAGCAACGTCGGGACAGGGAATGAAAAACTGTTTTTT. It is translated as CASNVGTGNEKLFF.

There are a few counts of this clone. V and J are TRBV7-9 and TRBJ2-5; D is ambiguous. The ends were cut back, 3 bases at V and 0 bases at J, with 11 bases in the middle. The CDR3 spans 15 residues. CDR1 is SEHNR and CDR2 is FQNEAQ in the germline V gene (reference sequence). In DNA form, the CDR3 reads TGTGCCAGCAGCTTGGGTTGGGCGAACCAAGAGACCCAGTACTTC. This sequence encodes CASSLGWANQETQYF.

V usage is TRBV28 and J usage is TRBJ1-5; D not resolved. Trimming removed 11 bases at V and 0 bases at J, with 11 bases between. This CDR3 contains 13 residues. CDR1 and CDR2 (germline): MDHEN, SYDVKM. CDR3 sequence (DNA): TGTGCCTCGGGGTACTATAGCAATCAGCCCCAGCATTTT. It is translated as CASGYYSNQPQHF.

The genes are TRBV4-1 and TRBJ2-2, with D perhaps TRBD2 (5 bases). The CDR3 consists of 12 residues. Trimming removed 10 bases from V and 5 bases from J, with 11 bases in between. Germline V gives CDR1 MGHRA, CDR2 YSYEKL. Here the CDR3 DNA reads TGCGCCACCGCAACTAGAACCGGGGAGCTGTTTTTT. Translating it yields CATATRTGELFF.

V usage is TRBV6-2 or TRBV6-3 and J usage is TRBJ2-3; D remains ambiguous. Per germline, CDR1 MNHEY and CDR2 SVGEGT. This CDR3 is 14 amino acids long. Between the trimmed V and J ends, which lost 4 bases and 4 bases, there was a span of 12 bases. CDR3 amino acids: CASSFGSQADTQYF. The CDR3 DNA is TGTGCCAGCAGTTTCGGATCCCAGGCAGATACGCAGTATTTT.

The chain employs TRBV11-2 and TRBJ2-1; TRBD2 matches 7 bases. Germline V gene data show CDR1 as SGHAT and CDR2 as FQNNGV. The V segment lost 1 base and the J segment 7 bases; nucleotides outside the gene matches: 7. The CDR3 covers 15 residues. This CDR3 is CASSLVSSGGNEQFF. The CDR3 DNA sequence: TGTGCCAGCAGCTTAGTGTCTAGCGGAGGAAATGAGCAGTTCTTC.

This sequence joins TRBV18 and TRBJ2-1, with 12 bases identical to TRBD2. In germline, CDR1 is KGHSH, CDR2 LQKENI. Trimming removed 0 bases from V and 1 base from J; junction bases left unmatched: 10. This CDR3 has 20 residues. CDR3 nucleotide sequence: TGTGCCAGCTCACCACCGGTTCTAGCGGGAGGGCCCTCTTCCTACAATGAGCAGTTCTTC. Its translation is CASSPPVLAGGPSSYNEQFF.

V is TRBV28 and J is TRBJ1-2; D is perhaps TRBD1 (6 bases). The CDR3 covers 12 residues. Per the germline V gene, CDR1 is MDHEN and CDR2 is SYDVKM. V lost 7 bases and J lost 10, with 16 bases in between. CDR3 in amino acids: CASISEGGDYTF. The CDR3 DNA is TGTGCCAGCATATCCGAAGGGGGGGACTACACCTTC.

As regards this clone: Other nucleotide sequences in the sample specify the same CDR3. In DNA, the CDR3 is TGTGCCACCAGTGATCTTAGGGGAGATACGCAGTATTTT. Protein: CATSDLRGDTQYF. V usage is TRBV24-1 and J usage is TRBJ2-3, with D tentatively TRBD1 (5 bases). Germline V gives CDR1 KGHDR, CDR2 SFDVKD. Trimming removed 3 bases at V and 5 bases at J, with 8 bases between. The CDR3 is 13 amino acids.

This clone was observed once. J is TRBJ2-1 and V is TRBV19; the D gene is possibly TRBD2 (5 bases). Germline assignment: CDR1 LNHDA and CDR2 SQIVND (reference sequence). Trimming shortened V by 5 bases and J by 6 bases, and 20 bases separated the two germline ends. The CDR3 extends over 16 amino acids. This CDR3 is CASSPLEIVRGNEQFF. CDR3 sequence (DNA): TGTGCCAGTAGTCCACTGGAAATTGTACGGGGCAATGAGCAGTTCTTC. The full variable domain, its missing parts supplied by reference TRBV19 and TRBJ2-1, is DGGITQSPKYLFRKEGQNVTLSCEQNLNHDAMYWYRQDPGQGLRLIYYSQIVNDFQKGDIAEGYSVSREKKESFPLTVTSAQKNPTAFYLCASSPLEIVRGNEQFFGPGTRLTVL.

The chain couples TRBV10-3 to TRBJ1-6, with TRBD1 matching 8 bases. Germline CDR1 is ENHRY and CDR2 is SYGVKD. V was clipped by 3 bases and J by 0 bases; unmatched bases: 7. There are 18 residues in the CDR3. The CDR3 DNA follows: TGTGCCATCAGTGATCTGGGTACAGGGGGCTCCTATAATTCACCCCTCCACTTT. Protein product: CAISDLGTGGSYNSPLHF.

This sequence joins TRBV19 and TRBJ2-7; D might be TRBD1 (6 bases). V lost 0 bases and J 5 bases, leaving 17 bases between the germline ends. CDR1 LNHDA and CDR2 SQIVND come from the germline V gene (reference sequence). The CDR3 sequence is 16 residues long. The CDR3 nucleotides read TGTGCCAGTAGTATAGAGCGAGCCGGGACATCCCACGAGCAGTACTTC. This codes for CASSIERAGTSHEQYF.

The chain links TRBV4-1 to TRBJ1-1; TRBD1 is a possible D gene (5 bases). With 2 bases removed from V and 3 bases from J, the gap between germline ends came to 16 bases. This CDR3 has 16 amino acids. Germline assignment: CDR1 MGHRA and CDR2 YSYEKL. The CDR3 DNA follows: TGCGCCAGCAGCCAAATAGACAGAATAATGTACACTGAAGCTTTCTTT. It translates to CASSQIDRIMYTEAFF.